A selection of T cell receptor beta chains follows, all from one sample in a study of blood T cell dynamics during melanoma immunotherapy. Clones were sequenced by immunoSEQ multiplex PCR, and TCRdb holds only the in-frame ones, with some missing. This sample has under 2,000 clones, with 73% found just once. Sequenced here: CD8+ T cells from blood, sampled from a patient treated with checkpoint blockade. These TCRs come from a human donor with melanoma. The CDR3 runs from the conserved cysteine through the conserved F or W. A D gene is named only where the DNA matches it firmly. Some rows have no size entry. The others give once, few or many, or a class for an expanded clone.

len	d_gene	v_gene	j_gene	abundance	CDR3aa	CDR3nt
17	NA	TRBV2	TRBJ1-1	NA	CASSEALRGPMNTEAFF	TGTGCCAGCAGTGAAGCGCTTCGGGGTCCCATGAACACTGAAGCTTTCTTT
13	TRBD2	TRBV27	TRBJ2-7	NA	CASMTSGIGEQYF	TGTGCCAGCATGACTAGCGGGATTGGCGAGCAGTACTTC
14	NA	TRBV5-1	TRBJ2-3	NA	CASSPDPWGDTQYF	TGCGCCAGCAGCCCCGACCCCTGGGGAGATACGCAGTATTTT
15	TRBD2	TRBV4-2	TRBJ2-1	NA	CASSQDGGEYNEQFF	TGTGCCAGCAGCCAAGACGGGGGGGAATACAATGAGCAGTTCTTC
13	NA	TRBV2	TRBJ2-7	NA	CASTEGGVYEQYF	TGTGCCAGCACCGAGGGCGGGGTTTACGAGCAGTACTTC
16	TRBD2	TRBV7-9	TRBJ2-1	once	CASSLGPSGSLEEQFF	TGTGCCAGCAGCTTAGGTCCTAGCGGCTCTCTTGAGGAGCAGTTCTTC
13	NA	TRBV4-1	TRBJ1-1	NA	CASSQTGAAEAFF	TGCGCCAGCAGCCAGACGGGAGCGGCTGAAGCTTTCTTT
15	TRBD2	TRBV2	TRBJ2-1	NA	CASSYSGRAIDEQFF	TGTGCCAGCAGTTACAGCGGGAGGGCTATCGATGAGCAGTTCTTC
17	TRBD2	TRBV5-8	TRBJ2-5	once	CASSISRTSGRVETQYF	TGTGCCAGCAGCATATCAAGGACTAGCGGGAGAGTAGAGACCCAGTACTTC
12	NA	TRBV9	TRBJ2-7	NA	CASSGQGYEQYF	TGTGCCAGCAGCGGTCAAGGTTACGAGCAGTACTTC
15	NA	TRBV11-2	TRBJ2-7	NA	CASSLVTAGHGEQYF	TGTGCCAGCAGCTTAGTCACGGCAGGGCACGGCGAGCAGTACTTC
14	NA	TRBV27	TRBJ1-1	NA	CASSFDGGATEAFF	TGTGCCAGCAGTTTCGACGGCGGAGCGACTGAAGCTTTCTTT
14	NA	TRBV10-1	TRBJ2-3	few	CASSEGGLTDTQYF	TGCGCCAGCAGTGAGGGGGGACTTACAGATACGCAGTATTTT
15	TRBD2	TRBV5-6	TRBJ2-3	NA	CASSPKLAGADTQYF	TGTGCCAGCAGCCCGAAACTAGCGGGAGCAGATACGCAGTATTTT
17	NA	TRBV7-8	TRBJ2-7	once	CASSIPSRGRGGYEQYF	TGTGCCAGCAGCATCCCCTCTAGGGGGCGCGGAGGGTACGAGCAGTACTTC
16	NA	TRBV5-4	TRBJ1-2	NA	CASSLEGVPANYGYTF	TGTGCCAGCAGCTTGGAGGGGGTTCCAGCTAACTATGGCTACACCTTC
13	TRBD1	TRBV30	TRBJ1-1	NA	CAWTGGWGTEAFF	TGTGCCTGGACAGGGGGCTGGGGCACTGAAGCTTTCTTT
15	NA	TRBV2	TRBJ1-5	few	CASIRGDGGNQPQHF	TGTGCCAGCATCCGCGGGGACGGAGGCAATCAGCCCCAGCATTTT
15	TRBD1	TRBV19	TRBJ1-1	NA	CASSALTGWRTEAFF	TGTGCCAGTAGCGCCCTGACAGGGTGGCGCACTGAAGCTTTCTTT
13	NA	TRBV19	TRBJ2-7	few	CASSSEGLYEQYF	TGTGCCAGTAGCTCCGAAGGCCTCTACGAGCAGTACTTC
15	TRBD2	TRBV5-1	TRBJ2-1	NA	CASSTGTSGYNEQFF	TGCGCCAGCAGCACCGGGACTAGCGGCTACAATGAGCAGTTCTTC
18	TRBD1	TRBV28	TRBJ1-2	NA	CASSSYLNHDRVGNGYTF	TGTGCCAGCAGTTCATATTTAAACCACGACAGGGTGGGCAATGGCTACACCTTC
14	TRBD1	TRBV29-1	TRBJ1-4	NA	CSVGRGSPPEKLFF	TGCAGCGTTGGCAGGGGGAGCCCTCCGGAAAAACTGTTTTTT
14	TRBD1	TRBV28	TRBJ2-7	NA	CASSKGQGWNEQYF	TGTGCCAGCAGCAAAGGACAGGGGTGGAACGAGCAGTACTTC
19	NA	TRBV5-1	TRBJ2-1	NA	CASSLTGAVASSDNNEQFF	TGCGCCAGCAGTTTAACAGGGGCAGTCGCTTCTAGCGACAACAATGAGCAGTTCTTC
13	NA	TRBV6-5	TRBJ1-2	NA	CASRFGATYGYTF	TGTGCCAGCAGATTCGGGGCTACTTATGGCTACACCTTC
19	NA	TRBV21-1	TRBJ1-1	few	CASSKSNPGGCCPNTEAFF	TGTGCCAGCAGCAAATCCAACCCCGGGGGTTGCTGTCCGAACACTGAAGCTTTCTTT
16	NA	TRBV10-3	TRBJ2-1	NA	CAINPAGTGLRDEQFF	TGTGCCATCAACCCCGCGGGGACCGGACTACGGGATGAGCAGTTCTTC
13	NA	TRBV4-1	TRBJ2-7	large	CASSQSQGGEQYF	TGCGCCAGCAGCCAAAGCCAGGGAGGCGAGCAGTACTTC
14	NA	TRBV19	TRBJ2-5	NA	CASRGLGPGGTQYF	TGTGCCAGTCGAGGACTTGGGCCTGGTGGGACCCAGTACTTC